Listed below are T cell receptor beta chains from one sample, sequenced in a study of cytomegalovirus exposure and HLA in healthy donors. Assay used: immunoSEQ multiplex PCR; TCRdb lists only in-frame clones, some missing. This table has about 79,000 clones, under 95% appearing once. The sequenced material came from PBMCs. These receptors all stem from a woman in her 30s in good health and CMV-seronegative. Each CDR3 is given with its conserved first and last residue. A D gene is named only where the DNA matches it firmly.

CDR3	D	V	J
CSVEDIDFYGYTF	-	TRBV29-1	TRBJ1-2
CASSSVSPNTEAFF	-	TRBV28	TRBJ1-1
CASSLSLRSSYNEQFF	-	TRBV28	TRBJ2-1
CASSLASGGGTDTQYF	TRBD2	TRBV11-2	TRBJ2-3
CASSPFDGYTF	-	TRBV7-2	TRBJ1-2
CASSQQGTGANVLTF	-	TRBV4-3	TRBJ2-6
CASNPPDRGPQSSTDTQYF	-	TRBV21-1	TRBJ2-3
CASTGQPTDTQYF	TRBD1	TRBV2	TRBJ2-3
CAISETGQGRSGNTIYF	TRBD1	TRBV10-3	TRBJ1-3
CSVGPQGLHEQFF	-	TRBV29-1	TRBJ2-1
CASTRTGGKGAKGYTF	TRBD1	TRBV7-9	TRBJ1-2
CATSRDRGGLGSVAKNIQYF	TRBD2	TRBV15	TRBJ2-4
CASSLPRAAGNEKLFF	-	TRBV5-1	TRBJ1-4
CASSLPPQGPQHF	-	TRBV28	TRBJ1-5
CASSLLTENSPLHF	-	TRBV5-1	TRBJ1-6
CASHRRGNSPLHF	-	TRBV28	TRBJ1-6
CASSLIGAGQETQYF	-	TRBV28	TRBJ2-5
CAISESWVAGGAPGLDTQYF	TRBD1	TRBV10-3	TRBJ2-3
CASSQDLPGYNSPLHF	-	TRBV4-2	TRBJ1-6
CASSLDRGDTEAFF	TRBD1	TRBV6-1	TRBJ1-1
CASNTGLAGSNEQFF	TRBD2	TRBV7-9	TRBJ2-1
CASSRAPTLLNTGELFF	-	TRBV7-3	TRBJ2-2